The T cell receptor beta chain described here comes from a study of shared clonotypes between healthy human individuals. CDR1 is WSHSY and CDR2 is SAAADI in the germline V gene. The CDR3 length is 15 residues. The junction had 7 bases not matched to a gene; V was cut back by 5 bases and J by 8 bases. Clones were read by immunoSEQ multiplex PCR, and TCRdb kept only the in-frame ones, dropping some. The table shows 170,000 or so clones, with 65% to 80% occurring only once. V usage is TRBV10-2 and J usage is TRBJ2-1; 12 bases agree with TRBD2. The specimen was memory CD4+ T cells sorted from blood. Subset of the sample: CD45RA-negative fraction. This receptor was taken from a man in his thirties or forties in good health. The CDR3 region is CASSYGLAGLDEQFF. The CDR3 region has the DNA TGCGCCAGCAGTTATGGACTAGCGGGACTAGATGAGCAGTTCTTC.